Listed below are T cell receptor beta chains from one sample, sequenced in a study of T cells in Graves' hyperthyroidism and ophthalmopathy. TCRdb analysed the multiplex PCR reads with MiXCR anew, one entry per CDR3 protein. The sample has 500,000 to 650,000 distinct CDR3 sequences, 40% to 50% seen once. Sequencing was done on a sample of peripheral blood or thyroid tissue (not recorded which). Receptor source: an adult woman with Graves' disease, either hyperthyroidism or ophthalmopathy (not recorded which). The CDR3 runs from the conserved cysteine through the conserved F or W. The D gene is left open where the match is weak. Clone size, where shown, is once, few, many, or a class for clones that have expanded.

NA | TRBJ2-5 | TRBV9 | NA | CASSLSAAKETQYF | TGTGCCAGCAGTTTGTCTGCAGCTAAAGAGACCCAGTACTTC
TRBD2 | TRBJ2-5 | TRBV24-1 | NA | CATSESSGRSYQETQYF | TGTGCCACCAGTGAGTCTAGCGGGAGGTCTTACCAGGAGACCCAGTACTTC
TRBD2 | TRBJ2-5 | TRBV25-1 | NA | CASSAPTSGTETQYF | TGTGCCAGCAGTGCTCCGACTAGCGGGACAGAGACCCAGTACTTC
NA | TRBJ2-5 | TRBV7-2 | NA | CASSLFGETQYF | TGTGCCAGCAGCCTTTTCGGGGAGACCCAGTACTTC
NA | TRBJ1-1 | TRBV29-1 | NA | CSVGRGRNTEAFF | TGCAGCGTTGGACGGGGACGGAACACTGAAGCTTTCTTT
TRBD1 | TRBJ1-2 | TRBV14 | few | CASSRDRQGTVNGYTF | TGTGCCAGCAGCCGGGATCGACAGGGGACGGTAAATGGCTACACCTTC
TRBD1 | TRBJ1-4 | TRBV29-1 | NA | CSVSGYGTGDEKLFF | TGCAGCGTCTCCGGGTACGGGACAGGGGACGAAAAACTGTTTTTT
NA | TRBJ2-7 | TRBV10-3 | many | CAISEGDTTYEQYF | TGTGCCATCAGTGAGGGGGACACTACCTACGAGCAGTACTTC
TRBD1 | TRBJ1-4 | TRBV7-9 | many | CASSLGTGAPEKLFF | TGTGCCAGCAGCTTAGGGACAGGAGCGCCTGAAAAACTGTTTTTT
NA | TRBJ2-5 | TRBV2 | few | CASRAGTQYF | TGTGCCAGCAGGGCCGGGACCCAGTACTTC
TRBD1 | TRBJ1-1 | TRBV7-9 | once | CASRLDRDVSEAFF | TGTGCCAGCAGATTGGACAGGGACGTCTCTGAAGCTTTCTTT